This T cell receptor beta chain was recorded in a study of blood T cell repertoires in COVID-19. The wider study: Some COVID-19 samples were acute and others convalescent; all came from the United States, Italy and Spain.

Sequenced by immunoSEQ multiplex PCR; TCRdb stores in-frame clones only, minus some. The data show roughly 150,000 clones, with around four fifths seen just once and roughly 20% held by the top ten. This CDR3 is 13 amino acids long. Germline CDR1 is SGHRS and CDR2 is YFSETQ. V shed 4 bases, J shed 7 bases, and the junction held 4 bases outside the gene matches. This receptor was obtained from a woman aged 70-85 years who had recovered from COVID-19. Sequencing used peripheral blood. The rearrangement links TRBV5-1 to TRBJ1-2; 10 positions agree with TRBD1. This CDR3 is CASSLDRGFGYTF. DNA for the CDR3: TGCGCCAGCAGCCTGGACAGGGGGTTTGGCTACACCTTC.